Shown below are 6 T cell receptor beta chains from a single sample sequenced in a study of control samples from healthy donors and cancer patients (dated by TCRdb to the early 2020s). The method was the immunoSEQ multiplex PCR assay. TCRdb limited this immuneACCESS table to in-frame rearrangements with V and J called. A share of clones is missing; checked studies link under half to unresolved V genes, and the rest is unexplained. This sample has 140,000 to 150,000 clones in its table, and 90% to 95% of those were observed once. The top ten constitute around 5.4% of the sample. The source material was blood. These receptors were taken from a man aged 18 to 29 in good health.

The chain employs TRBV4-1 and TRBJ1-5; no clear D. CDR1 is MGHRA and CDR2 is YSYEKL in the germline V gene. The CDR3 has 15 amino acids. Between the trimmed V and J ends, which lost 1 base and 0 bases, there was a span of 7 bases. DNA for the CDR3: TGCGCCAGCAGCCAAGTGAGGAGTAGCAATCAGCCCCAGCATTTT. This sequence encodes CASSQVRSSNQPQHF.

The chain combines TRBV7-9 with TRBJ1-2; tentatively, D is TRBD1 (6 bases). Germline V CDR1 and CDR2: SEHNR, FQNEAQ (reference sequence). The V end lost 5 bases, the J end lost 8 bases, and 12 bases lay between the germline ends. The CDR3 is 12 residues long. The DNA of the CDR3 is TGTGCCAGCAGCCCCGGGGGCGGAGGCTACACCTTC. Amino acids: CASSPGGGGYTF.

On this clone itself: Other nucleotide sequences in the sample specify the same CDR3. This chain joins TRBV28 and TRBJ2-7; D may be TRBD1 or TRBD2 (5 bases each). The CDR3 is 13 residues long. Between the trimmed V and J ends, which lost 6 bases and 2 bases, there was a span of 11 bases. In germline, CDR1 is MDHEN, CDR2 SYDVKM. The CDR3, as DNA: TGTGCCAGCAGCTCGGGACCGACCTACGAGCAGTACTTC. Translation: CASSSGPTYEQYF.

The sample holds a few counts of this clone. The chain joins TRBV7-8 to TRBJ2-1; 8 nucleotides align to TRBD2. CDR1 is SGHVS and CDR2 is FQNEAQ in the germline V gene. J gave up 5 bases and V 3 bases, and 12 bases lay outside the gene matches. CDR3 length: 17 residues. CDR3 region: CASSFPVAGIRDNEQFF. CDR3 coding DNA: TGTGCCAGCAGCTTTCCCGTAGCGGGGATTAGGGACAATGAGCAGTTCTTC.

The chain links TRBV19 to TRBJ1-4; no clear D. This CDR3 contains 14 residues. Germline values: CDR1 LNHDA, CDR2 SQIVND (reference sequence). Trimming removed 10 bases at V and 7 bases at J, with 19 bases between. The DNA for the CDR3 is TGTGCCACCCGTACCGAAAGTCGGGGTGAAAAACTGTTTTTT. Protein: CATRTESRGEKLFF. Looking up the rest from reference TRBV19 and TRBJ1-4 gives the full variable domain: DGGITQSPKYLFRKEGQNVTLSCEQNLNHDAMYWYRQDPGQGLRLIYYSQIVNDFQKGDIAEGYSVSREKKESFPLTVTSAQKNPTAFYLCATRTESRGEKLFFGSGTQLSVL.

The chain couples TRBV2 to TRBJ1-1; D perhaps matches TRBD1 (5 bases). Germline values: CDR1 SNHLY, CDR2 FYNNEI. Trimming removed 2 bases at V and 4 bases at J, with 11 bases between. The CDR3 spans 14 residues. The CDR3 protein is CASSEMEGTTEAFF. The CDR3 DNA follows: TGTGCCAGCAGTGAAATGGAGGGGACCACTGAAGCTTTCTTT.